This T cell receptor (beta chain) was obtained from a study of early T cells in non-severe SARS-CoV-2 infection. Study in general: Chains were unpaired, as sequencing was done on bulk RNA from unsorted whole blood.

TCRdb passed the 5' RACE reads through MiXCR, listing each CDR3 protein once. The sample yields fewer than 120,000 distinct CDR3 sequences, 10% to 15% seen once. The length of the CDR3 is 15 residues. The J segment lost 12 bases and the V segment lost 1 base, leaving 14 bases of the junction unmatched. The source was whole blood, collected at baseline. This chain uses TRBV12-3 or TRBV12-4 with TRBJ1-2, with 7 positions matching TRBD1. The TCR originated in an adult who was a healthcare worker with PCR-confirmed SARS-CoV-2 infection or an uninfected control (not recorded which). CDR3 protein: CASSLGGGTAGTNTF. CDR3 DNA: TGTGCCAGCAGTTTAGGTGGGGGGACAGCGGGAACTAACACCTTC.